This T cell receptor (beta chain) was recorded in a study of blood T cell repertoires in COVID-19. Study overall: Spain, Italy and the United States supplied samples that represented acute and convalescent COVID-19. In each case, the material was cDNA or gDNA derived from T cells, B-cell-depleted T cells, or PBMCs.

The germline V gene has CDR1 SGHVS and CDR2 FQNEAQ. CDR3 length: 21 amino acids. After removal of 4 bases from V and 0 bases from J, the junction contained 21 bases not matched to a gene. This table comes from immunoSEQ multiplex PCR, and its TCRdb copy is limited to in-frame clones, with some not included. The sample lists 250,000 to 350,000 clones, more than 85% occurring once. A Seattle source enrolled patients during active infection and followed them longitudinally. The genes are TRBV7-8 and TRBJ1-1; 9 bases are a match to TRBD1. The clonotype was recovered from a woman younger than 45 with COVID-19, enrolled during active disease. The sample was peripheral blood. As DNA, the CDR3 is TGTGCCAGCAGCTCCTGGTTAGTCGGACAGGGGTTTTCGGGAATGAACACTGAAGCTTTCTTT. As protein: CASSSWLVGQGFSGMNTEAFF.